A single sample gave rise to the 22 T cell receptor beta chains below, sequenced in a study of cytomegalovirus exposure and HLA in healthy donors. Primers: 60 Vbeta forward and 13 Jbeta reverse. Only in-frame clones appear in the TCRdb table, and some are missing; sequencing was by immunoSEQ multiplex PCR. The sample lists about 67,000 clones; 65% to 70% were seen once. Sequencing used PBMCs. Source of these receptors: a woman aged 25-40 years in good health and CMV-seronegative.

The V and J genes are TRBV10-3 and TRBJ1-2; D gene uncertain. Trimming left V 0 bases short and J 4 bases short, with 9 bases between. CDR1 and CDR2 from the germline V gene are ENHRY and SYGVKD. The CDR3 totals 14 residues. The CDR3 DNA reads as TGTGCCATCAGTGAGTCGGGCAGAACCTATGGCTACACCTTC. This gives the protein CAISESGRTYGYTF.

This chain uses TRBV7-3 with TRBJ2-1, with a possible D match to TRBD2 (7 bases). V was clipped by 1 base and J by 7 bases, with 17 bases between them. The CDR3 length is 16 residues. Germline V gene data show CDR1 as SGHTA and CDR2 as FQGTGA. The CDR3 DNA follows: TGTGCCAGCAGCTTAAATCCAGGGGAGGGGTTTAATGAGCAGTTCTTC. It is translated as CASSLNPGEGFNEQFF.

A note on this clone: An end of the junction does not agree with germline; a read error may underlie this. At the DNA level, this CDR3 is encoded by other sequences in the same sample as well. The chain carries TRBV28 and TRBJ1-2; unclear D gene. The germline gives CDR1 MDHEN, CDR2 SYDVKM. The CDR3 has 16 residues. In DNA form, the CDR3 reads TGCGCCAGCAGTTTACCAGTTAGAGGGATTGACTATGGCTACACCTTC. It translates to CASSLPVRGIDYGYTF.

The V gene is TRBV4-1, the J gene TRBJ1-6; D is undetermined. Germline loops: CDR1 MGHRA, CDR2 YSYEKL. The CDR3 has 14 residues. The germline V and J ends were trimmed by 4 bases and 10 bases, with 14 bases remaining between them. The CDR3 nucleotides are TGCGCCAGCAGCCGCGGCAAGGTTCAATCACCCCTCCACTTT. This encodes CASSRGKVQSPLHF.

The CDR3 spells CASSPRDSSDTQYF. In nucleotides, the CDR3 is TGTGCCAGTAGTCCACGGGACAGCTCCGATACGCAGTATTTT. This rearrangement joins TRBV19 to TRBJ2-3; 7 bases fit TRBD1. The CDR3 covers 14 residues. After removal of 5 bases from V and 6 bases from J, the junction contained 8 bases not matched to a gene. In germline, CDR1 is LNHDA, CDR2 SQIVND (reference sequence). The full variable domain, in which reference TRBV19 and TRBJ2-3 provide the parts outside the CDR3, is DGGITQSPKYLFRKEGQNVTLSCEQNLNHDAMYWYRQDPGQGLRLIYYSQIVNDFQKGDIAEGYSVSREKKESFPLTVTSAQKNPTAFYLCASSPRDSSDTQYFGPGTRLTVL.

V gene TRBV5-4 combines with J gene TRBJ2-1; 8 nucleotides agree with TRBD2. Germline V lookup: CDR1 SGHNT, CDR2 YYREEE (reference sequence). V was clipped by 4 bases and J by 7 bases; unmatched bases: 10. CDR3 length: 15 residues. CDR3 in amino acids: CASSHNRGGRNEQFF. CDR3 DNA: TGTGCCAGCAGCCATAACCGGGGGGGCAGGAATGAGCAGTTCTTC.

CDR3 residues: CASAPTGGSDYGYTF. The CDR3 nucleotides read TGTGCCAGCGCCCCGACAGGGGGCTCCGACTATGGCTACACCTTC. J is TRBJ1-2 and V is TRBV5-4, with 10 bases fitting TRBD1. The CDR3 has 15 amino acids. The germline gives CDR1 SGHNT, CDR2 YYREEE (reference sequence). The junction had 9 bases not matched to a gene; V was cut back by 7 bases and J by 3 bases.

DNA of the CDR3: TGTGCCAGCAGCTTGGTAGGGACTAGCAATGAGCAGTTCTTC. Its translation: CASSLVGTSNEQFF. J is TRBJ2-1 and V is TRBV7-2; 8 nucleotides line up with TRBD2. This CDR3 comprises 14 residues. With V trimmed by 3 bases and J by 6 bases, 4 bases remained unmatched. The germline V gene encodes CDR1 SGHTA and CDR2 FQGNSA.

V and J are TRBV7-9 and TRBJ2-5; D call uncertain. V lost 5 bases to trimming and J lost 2 bases, with 12 bases between them. Per germline, CDR1 SEHNR and CDR2 FQNEAQ (reference sequence). This CDR3 is 14 amino acids long. CDR3 bases: TGTGCCAGCAGCCCGACGACAAGTCAAGAGACCCAGTACTTC. This gives the protein CASSPTTSQETQYF.

This clone showed up just a few times. The J gene is TRBJ1-1, the V gene TRBV4-1; D uncertain. V gave up 4 bases and J gave up 3 bases, with 9 bases separating them. The CDR3 totals 13 residues. Germline values: CDR1 MGHRA, CDR2 YSYEKL. The CDR3 sequence is CASSRRTDTEAFF. The CDR3 coding sequence is TGCGCCAGCAGCCGTCGTACAGACACTGAAGCTTTCTTT.

As to this clone: An end of the junction differs from the germline gene, which may be a read error. This chain links TRBV7-3 with TRBJ2-2; 15 bases line up with TRBD2. The CDR3 has 16 residues. CDR1 and CDR2 from the germline V gene are SGHTA and FQGTGA. The CDR3 DNA is TGTTCCAGCAGCCTTGGACTAGCGGGGGGGACCGGGGAGCTGTTTTTT. Translation gives CSSSLGLAGGTGELFF.

The chain is built from TRBV5-5 and TRBJ2-2, with TRBD2 matching 7 bases. Trimming cost V 0 bases and J 2 bases; bases outside gene matches: 1. Germline CDR1 reads SGHKS; CDR2 reads YYEKEE (reference sequence). The CDR3 has 15 residues. The CDR3 protein is CASSLEGLNTGELFF. The DNA of the CDR3 is TGTGCCAGCAGCTTGGAGGGACTAAACACCGGGGAGCTGTTTTTT.

The chain combines TRBV5-1 with TRBJ2-3; TRBD1 aligns across 11 bases. Trimming at V came to 9 bases and at J to 4 bases, leaving 4 bases not matched to a gene. The CDR3 has 13 residues. Germline V gene lookup returns CDR1 SGHRS and CDR2 YFSETQ. The CDR3 nucleotides are TGCGCCACCAGGGACAGGGGGTCAGATACGCAGTATTTT. It is translated as CATRDRGSDTQYF.

This chain uses TRBV9 with TRBJ1-1; TRBD1 is a possible D gene (6 bases). The V and J ends lost 3 bases and 5 bases respectively, with 14 bases between them. The CDR3 has 14 amino acids. Germline V lookup: CDR1 SGDLS, CDR2 YYNGEE. This CDR3 reads CASSADSWHTEAFF. Written as DNA, the CDR3 is TGTGCCAGCAGCGCGGACAGCTGGCATACTGAAGCTTTCTTT.

This clone was counted a few times. In DNA form, the CDR3 reads TGCGCCAGCAGCTTGGTGGCAGGGAATAATTCACCCCTCCACTTT. It encodes CASSLVAGNNSPLHF. The V and J genes are TRBV5-1 and TRBJ1-6; D is possibly TRBD1 (5 bases). Looked up from germline, CDR1 is SGHRS and CDR2 is YFSETQ. The CDR3 runs 15 residues. Trimming removed 0 bases from V and 5 bases from J, with 9 bases in between.

J is TRBJ2-5 and V is TRBV6-1; TRBD2 might be the D (6 bases). The CDR3 is made up of 12 amino acids. Germline V gene sequence: CDR1 MNHNS, CDR2 SASEGT. V gave up 6 bases and J gave up 5 bases, with 10 bases separating them. CDR3 protein: CASSIGGETQYF. In nucleotides, the CDR3 is TGTGCCAGCAGCATAGGAGGGGAGACCCAGTACTTC.

The chain links TRBV7-9 to TRBJ2-3; D call uncertain. The CDR3 consists of 16 residues. From germline, CDR1 is SEHNR and CDR2 FQNEAQ (reference sequence). Trimming took off 1 base at V and 4 bases at J, with 15 bases between the two ends. CDR3 DNA: TGTGCCAGCAGCTTAGTTGTCACTACAAGCTCAGATACGCAGTATTTT. It translates to CASSLVVTTSSDTQYF.

As to this clone: Other DNA sequences in the sample encode the same CDR3. The V gene is TRBV4-2, the J gene TRBJ1-6; D is unclear. The germline V and J ends were trimmed by 6 bases and 0 bases, with 15 bases remaining between them. Per germline, CDR1 LGHNA and CDR2 YNFKEQ. The CDR3 spans 17 residues. The CDR3 sequence: CASSLEADGSYNSPLHF. The CDR3 nucleotides read TGTGCCAGCAGTCTTGAGGCGGATGGCTCCTATAATTCACCCCTCCACTTT.

V gene TRBV28 combines with J gene TRBJ2-5; the D gene is possibly TRBD2 (6 bases). The V and J ends lost 5 bases and 4 bases respectively, with 14 bases between them. This CDR3 spans 14 amino acids. Looked up from germline, CDR1 is MDHEN and CDR2 is SYDVKM. CDR3: CASSAAGIAETQYF. The CDR3 region has the DNA TGTGCCAGCAGTGCCGCGGGAATAGCAGAGACCCAGTACTTC. Supplemented by reference TRBV28 and TRBJ2-5, the full variable domain reads DVKVTQSSRYLVKRTGEKVFLECVQDMDHENMFWYRQDPGLGLRLIYFSYDVKMKEKGDIPEGYSVSREKKERFSLILESASTNQTSMYLCASSAAGIAETQYFGPGTRLLVL.

On this clone itself: Other nucleotide sequences in the sample specify the same CDR3. The chain joins TRBV30 to TRBJ1-6; perhaps TRBD1 as D (5 bases). Germline V gene lookup returns CDR1 GTSNPN and CDR2 SVGIG (reference sequence). The V end was cut by 2 bases, the J end by 10 bases, with 15 bases between. The length of the CDR3 is 14 residues. The CDR3 DNA is TGTGCCTGGAGTAAGTCGGGGGTTAACTCACCCCTCCACTTT. Amino acids: CAWSKSGVNSPLHF.

The V call is TRBV30, the J call TRBJ1-2; D may be TRBD1 (5 bases). This CDR3 has 13 residues. The germline CDR1 and CDR2 sequences are GTSNPN and SVGIG (reference sequence). The V end was cut by 5 bases, the J end by 1 base, with 11 bases between. CDR3 residues: CAWQSRGNYGYTF. Written as DNA, the CDR3 is TGTGCCTGGCAGTCAAGGGGTAACTATGGCTACACCTTC.

This clone was observed a few times. The chain has TRBV5-4 and TRBJ1-2; the D is unclear. CDR1 is SGHNT, CDR2 YYREEE, per germline (reference sequence). The germline V and J ends were trimmed by 1 base and 2 bases, with 3 bases remaining between them. The CDR3 covers 12 residues. CDR3 protein: CASSLTNYGYTF. The CDR3 DNA reads as TGTGCCAGCAGCTTGACAAACTATGGCTACACCTTC. Looking up the rest from reference TRBV5-4 and TRBJ1-2 gives the full variable domain: ETGVTQSPTHLIKTRGQQVTLRCSSQSGHNTVSWYQQALGQGPQFIFQYYREEENGRGNFPPRFSGLQFPNYSSELNVNALELDDSALYLCASSLTNYGYTFGSGTRLTVV.